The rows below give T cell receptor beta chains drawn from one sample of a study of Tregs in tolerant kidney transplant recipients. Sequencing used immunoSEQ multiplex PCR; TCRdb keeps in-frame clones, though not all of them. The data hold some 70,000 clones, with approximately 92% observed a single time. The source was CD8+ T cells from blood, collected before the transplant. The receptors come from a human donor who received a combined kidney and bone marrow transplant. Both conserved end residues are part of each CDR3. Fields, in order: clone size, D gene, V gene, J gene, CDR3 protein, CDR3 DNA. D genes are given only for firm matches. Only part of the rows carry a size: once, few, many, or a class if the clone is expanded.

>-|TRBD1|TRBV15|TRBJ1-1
CATSTQGGEAFF
TGTGCCACCAGCACTCAGGGGGGTGAAGCTTTCTTT
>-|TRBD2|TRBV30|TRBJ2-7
CAWSVGLAGDEQYF
TGTGCCTGGAGTGTGGGACTAGCGGGAGACGAGCAGTACTTC
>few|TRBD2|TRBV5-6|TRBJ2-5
CASSLNPAGETQYF
TGTGCCAGCAGCTTGAATCCAGCGGGGGAGACCCAGTACTTC
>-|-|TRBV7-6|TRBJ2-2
CASRTGINTGELFF
TGTGCCAGCAGGACCGGGATAAACACCGGGGAGCTGTTTTTT
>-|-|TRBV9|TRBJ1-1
CASSVDGGANTEAFF
TGTGCCAGCAGCGTAGATGGGGGGGCTAACACTGAAGCTTTCTTT
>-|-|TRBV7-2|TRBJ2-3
CASSSRGIPQYF
TGTGCCAGCAGCTCCAGGGGAATCCCGCAGTATTTT
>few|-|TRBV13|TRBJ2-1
CASSLVHRGPEQFF
TGTGCCAGCAGCTTAGTACACCGCGGGCCTGAGCAGTTCTTC
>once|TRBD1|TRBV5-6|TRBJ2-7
CASSKTGVYEQYF
TGTGCCAGCAGCAAAACAGGGGTCTACGAGCAGTACTTC
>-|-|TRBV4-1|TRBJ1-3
CASSQDHQGYSGNTIYF
TGCGCCAGCAGCCAAGATCATCAGGGCTACTCTGGAAACACCATATATTTT
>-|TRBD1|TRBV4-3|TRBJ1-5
CASSQDDRASNQPQHF
TGCGCCAGCAGCCAAGATGACAGGGCTAGCAATCAGCCCCAGCATTTT
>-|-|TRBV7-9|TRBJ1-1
CASSLKGQVTNTEAFF
TGTGCCAGCAGCTTAAAAGGCCAGGTCACGAACACTGAAGCTTTCTTT
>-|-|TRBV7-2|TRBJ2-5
CASSLMVRETQYF
TGTGCCAGCAGCTTAATGGTCCGGGAGACCCAGTACTTC
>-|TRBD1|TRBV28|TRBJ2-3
CASSYPRGTGTDTQYF
TGTGCCAGCAGTTACCCCAGAGGGACAGGGACCGATACGCAGTATTTT
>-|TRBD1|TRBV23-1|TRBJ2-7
CASSDRALSYEQYF
TGCGCCAGCAGTGACAGGGCCCTCTCCTACGAGCAGTACTTC
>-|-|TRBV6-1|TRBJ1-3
CASSEVSWRGTIGNTIYF
TGTGCCAGCAGTGAAGTTAGCTGGAGGGGAACAATTGGAAACACCATATATTTT
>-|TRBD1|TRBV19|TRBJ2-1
CASSIDGAGTGGYNEQFF
TGTGCCAGTAGTATAGACGGAGCCGGGACAGGGGGATACAATGAGCAGTTCTTC
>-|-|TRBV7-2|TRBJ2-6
CASSWEVLSGANVLTF
TGTGCCAGCAGCTGGGAGGTTCTCTCTGGGGCCAACGTCCTGACTTTC
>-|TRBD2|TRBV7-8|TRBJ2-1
CASSHPGGTSGRRNYNEQFF
TGTGCCAGCAGCCACCCCGGGGGGACTAGCGGGAGGAGGAACTACAATGAGCAGTTCTTC
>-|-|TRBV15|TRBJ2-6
CATSNGVSGANVLTF
TGTGCCACCTCGAACGGGGTCTCTGGGGCCAACGTCCTGACTTTC
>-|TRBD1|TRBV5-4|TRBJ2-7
CASSLGRGPGYEQYF
TGTGCCAGCAGCTTGGGCAGGGGGCCAGGATACGAGCAGTACTTC
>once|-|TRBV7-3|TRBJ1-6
CASMFPGDNSPLHF
TGTGCCAGCATGTTTCCAGGTGATAATTCACCCCTCCACTTT
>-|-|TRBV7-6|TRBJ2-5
CASSPLQETQYF
TGTGCCAGCAGCCCCCTCCAAGAGACCCAGTACTTC
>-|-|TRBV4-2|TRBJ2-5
CASSPSTRGQETQYF
TGTGCCAGCAGCCCATCAACAAGGGGCCAAGAGACCCAGTACTTC
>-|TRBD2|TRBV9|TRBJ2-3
CASSHPNTSGPTDTQYF
TGTGCCAGCAGCCATCCCAATACTAGCGGCCCCACAGATACGCAGTATTTT
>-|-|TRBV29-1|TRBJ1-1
CSVEGIMGPRPEAFF
TGCAGCGTTGAAGGTATCATGGGGCCTCGCCCTGAAGCTTTCTTT
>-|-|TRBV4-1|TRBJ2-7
CASSQVPGVYEQYF
TGCGCCAGCAGCCAGGTTCCGGGGGTGTACGAGCAGTACTTC
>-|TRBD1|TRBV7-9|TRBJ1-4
CASTLQGAGPSNEKLFF
TGTGCCAGCACTCTACAGGGGGCCGGTCCGTCTAATGAAAAACTGTTTTTT
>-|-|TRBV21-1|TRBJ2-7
CAKETVGEQYF
TGTGCCAAGGAGACAGTGGGCGAGCAGTACTTC
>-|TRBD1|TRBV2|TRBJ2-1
CASSRAGGIDEQFF
TGTGCCAGCAGTAGGGCAGGGGGTATCGATGAGCAGTTCTTC
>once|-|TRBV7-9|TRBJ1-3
CASSAPVPSSGNTIYF
TGTGCCAGCAGCGCCCCGGTCCCGAGCTCTGGAAACACCATATATTTT
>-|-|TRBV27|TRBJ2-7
CASSLVGDTREQYF
TGTGCCAGCAGTCTAGTCGGGGACACTAGGGAGCAGTACTTC
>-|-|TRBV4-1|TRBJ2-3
CASSPTEGGDTQYF
TGCGCCAGCAGCCCTACCGAGGGGGGGGATACGCAGTATTTT
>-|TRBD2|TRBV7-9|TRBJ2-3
CASSHGLASTDTQYF
TGTGCCAGCAGCCATGGACTAGCTAGCACAGATACGCAGTATTTT
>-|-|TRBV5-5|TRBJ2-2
CARFDYPTGELFF
TGTGCCAGATTTGACTACCCAACCGGGGAGCTGTTTTTT
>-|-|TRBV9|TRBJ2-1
CASSVDLANNEQFF
TGTGCCAGCAGCGTGGACCTAGCAAACAATGAGCAGTTCTTC
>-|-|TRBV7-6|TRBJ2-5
CASSFRAGTSQETQYF
TGTGCCAGCAGCTTTCGGGCAGGGACATCTCAAGAGACCCAGTACTTC
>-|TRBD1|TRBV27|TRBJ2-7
CASSLSAGGNYEQYF
TGTGCCAGCAGTCTTTCGGCAGGGGGTAATTACGAGCAGTACTTC
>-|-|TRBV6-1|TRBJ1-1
CASSELFGVNTEAFF
TGTGCCAGCAGCGAACTCTTCGGGGTGAACACTGAAGCTTTCTTT
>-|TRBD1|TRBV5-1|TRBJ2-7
CASSLSPGQGSYEQYF
TGCGCCAGCAGCTTATCCCCCGGACAGGGGTCCTACGAGCAGTACTTC
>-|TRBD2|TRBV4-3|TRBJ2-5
CASSQGGGAGETQYF
TGCGCCAGCAGCCAAGGCGGGGGGGCAGGAGAGACCCAGTACTTC
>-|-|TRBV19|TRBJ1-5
CASSIIRYSQPQHF
TGTGCCAGTAGTATAATCAGGTACTCTCAGCCCCAGCATTTT
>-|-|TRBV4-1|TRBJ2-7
CASSQNLAKPYEQYF
TGCGCCAGCAGCCAAAACCTAGCGAAACCCTACGAGCAGTACTTC
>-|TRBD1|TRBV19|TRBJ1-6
CASNSGTGSNSPLHF
TGTGCCAGTAATTCCGGGACAGGGTCTAATTCACCCCTCCACTTT
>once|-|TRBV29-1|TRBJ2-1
CSYRDATHNEQFF
TGCAGCTACAGGGACGCCACCCACAATGAGCAGTTCTTC
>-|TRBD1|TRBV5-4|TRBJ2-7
CASSGTEAYEQYF
TGTGCCAGCAGCGGGACAGAAGCCTACGAGCAGTACTTC
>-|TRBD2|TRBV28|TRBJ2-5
CASSVLAGGEETQYF
TGTGCCAGCAGTGTCCTAGCGGGGGGGGAAGAGACCCAGTACTTC
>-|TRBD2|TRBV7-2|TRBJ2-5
CASSYTSGWETQYF
TGTGCCAGCAGCTATACTAGCGGGTGGGAGACCCAGTACTTC